This passage covers 16 T cell receptor beta chains from one sample sequenced in a study of T-cell reconstitution after alpha-beta-depleted transplantation in children. Unique molecular identifiers were incorporated during preparation of the TCRbeta library. TCRdb recomputed calls from the PCR reads with MiXCR, one row per CDR3 protein. The sample shows 670,000 or so distinct CDR3 sequences, roughly 13% of them seen only once. This specimen consisted of PBMCs, obtained before TCRalphabeta/CD19-depleted stem cell transplant. These receptors were collected from a girl aged 2-10 years with congenital amegakaryocytic thrombocytopenia, due to receive a stem cell transplant.

This clonotype was counted many times. This chain uses TRBV27 with TRBJ1-1, with a weak D call TRBD1 (5 bases). Trimming left V 3 bases short and J 4 bases short, with 12 bases between. The V gene's germline CDR1 is MNHEY and CDR2 SMNVEV (reference sequence). The CDR3 extends over 14 amino acids. In DNA form, the CDR3 reads TGTGCCAGCAGTTTGGGGGGAGTCATCACTGAAGCTTTCTTT. It is translated as CASSLGGVITEAFF.

This clonotype was picked up many times. The genes are TRBV12-3 or TRBV12-4 and TRBJ2-4; D is perhaps TRBD1 (6 bases). V lost 4 bases and J 0 bases, leaving 13 bases between the germline ends. The CDR3 loop spans 16 amino acids. CDR3 protein: CASSSRTALAKNIQYF. CDR3 sequence (DNA): TGTGCCAGCAGTTCCCGGACAGCTTTAGCCAAAAACATTCAGTACTTC.

The gene calls are TRBV27 and TRBJ2-5; D might be TRBD2 (5 bases). This CDR3 has 14 residues. V lost 8 bases to trimming and J lost 3 bases, with 16 bases between them. Per the germline V gene, CDR1 is MNHEY and CDR2 is SMNVEV (reference sequence). The CDR3 loop reads CASAVLGIEETQYF. CDR3 DNA: TGTGCCAGCGCGGTCCTCGGGATCGAAGAGACCCAGTACTTC.

This clonotype occurred many times. Relative to the germline gene, one junction end is altered; a read error may explain this. V gene TRBV20-1 combines with J gene TRBJ1-2, with D uncertain. From germline, CDR1 is DFQATT and CDR2 SNEGSKA (reference sequence). The CDR3 covers 11 residues. The CDR3 DNA reads TGCAGTGCTCGAGACCGCTATGGCTACACCTTC. Translated, it gives CSARDRYGYTF.

The sample holds many counts of this clonotype. The chain joins TRBV29-1 to TRBJ1-2; tentatively, D is TRBD1 (5 bases). V gave up 1 base and J gave up 8 bases, with 14 bases separating them. This CDR3 has 13 residues. CDR1 and CDR2 (germline): SQVTM, ANQGSEA. The chain's CDR3 is CSVEVLQDGGYTF. DNA for the CDR3: TGCAGCGTTGAAGTATTACAGGACGGCGGCTACACCTTC.

The chain uses TRBV6-2 or TRBV6-3 and TRBJ1-5; D is perhaps TRBD1 (6 bases). Trimming removed 4 bases at V and 2 bases at J, with 27 bases between. The V gene's germline CDR1 is MNHEY and CDR2 SVGEGT. This CDR3 spans 20 amino acids. CDR3 region: CASSFPGGGQTVIGNQPQHF. DNA for the CDR3: TGTGCCAGCAGTTTCCCTGGGGGGGGACAAACTGTTATAGGCAATCAGCCCCAGCATTTT.

This clonotype was detected many times. The chain combines TRBV20-1 with TRBJ2-3, with D perhaps TRBD2 (6 bases). Germline assignment: CDR1 DFQATT and CDR2 SNEGSKA (reference sequence). Between the trimmed V and J ends, which lost 6 bases and 0 bases, there was a span of 22 bases. The CDR3 is made up of 17 amino acids. The CDR3 loop is CSASKDLAVRSTDTQYF. In DNA form, the CDR3 reads TGCAGTGCCTCGAAAGACTTAGCGGTCCGTAGCACAGATACGCAGTATTTT.

This clonotype was seen repeatedly, ten times or more. Relative to the germline gene, one junction end is altered; a read error may explain this. CDR3 amino acids: CSPSGGRDTQYF. CDR3 DNA sequence: TGCAGTCCTAGCGGGGGACGGGATACGCAGTATTTT. The chain recombines TRBV20-1 with TRBJ2-3, with 10 bases aligning to TRBD2. This CDR3 is 12 amino acids long. CDR1 is DFQATT and CDR2 is SNEGSKA in the germline V gene (reference sequence).

This clonotype was seen at least ten times. The chain employs TRBV5-1 and TRBJ2-1, with D maybe TRBD1 (5 bases). Between the trimmed V and J ends, which lost 5 bases and 8 bases, there was a span of 11 bases. The CDR3 length is 12 residues. In germline, CDR1 is SGHRS, CDR2 YFSETQ. CDR3 sequence reads: CASRAGHDEQFF. As DNA, the CDR3 is TGCGCCAGCAGAGCCGGACACGATGAGCAGTTCTTC.

Comment on this clonotype: The junction departs from the called germline gene at one end, perhaps through a read error. This sequence joins TRBV20-1 and TRBJ2-1, with 11 bases aligning to TRBD2. Germline V CDR1 and CDR2: DFQATT, SNEGSKA (reference sequence). This CDR3 region has 17 residues. The CDR3 is CCARDLAGGGNYNEQFF. The CDR3 bases are TGCTGTGCTAGAGATCTAGCGGGAGGTGGGAATTACAATGAGCAGTTCTTC.

This chain links TRBV5-5 with TRBJ2-5, with D perhaps assigned TRBD1 or TRBD2 (5 bases each). Deletions cut 6 bases from V and 5 bases from J, with 17 bases between. The length of the CDR3 is 14 residues. Germline CDR1 and CDR2: SGHKS and YYEKEE (reference sequence). The CDR3, as DNA: TGTGCCAGCACCCCCAGTGGGGGTAAGGAGACCCAGTACTTC. It specifies CASTPSGGKETQYF.

The chain carries TRBV11-1 and TRBJ1-5, with D unclear. The length of the CDR3 is 18 residues. Looked up from germline, CDR1 is SGHAT and CDR2 is FQDESV (reference sequence). V gave up 4 bases and J gave up 0 bases, with 19 bases separating them. In DNA, the CDR3 is TGTGCCAGCAGCTCAAGTGAAGCAGGCTATTATAGCAATCAGCCCCAGCATTTT. This encodes CASSSSEAGYYSNQPQHF.

V usage is TRBV5-1 and J usage is TRBJ2-2; possible D gene TRBD2, 5 bases. The CDR3 has 15 residues. Trimming took 0 bases from V and 5 from J, leaving 11 bases between them. The germline gives CDR1 SGHRS, CDR2 YFSETQ. The DNA of the CDR3 is TGCGCCAGCAGCTTGGTACGGGGAACAACCGGGGAGCTGTTTTTT. It codes for CASSLVRGTTGELFF.

This clonotype was recorded at least ten times. V usage is TRBV12-3 or TRBV12-4 and J usage is TRBJ2-7; D might be TRBD2 (5 bases). The germline V and J ends were trimmed by 6 bases and 0 bases, with 9 bases remaining between them. The CDR3 spans 13 residues. The CDR3 nucleotides read TGTGCCAGCAGAAAGAGGGCCTCCTACGAGCAGTACTTC. It is translated as CASRKRASYEQYF.

This clonotype was observed at least ten times. V is TRBV7-9 and J is TRBJ2-7; 7 bases are shared with TRBD1. CDR3 length equals 11 residues. V dropped 5 bases and J dropped 9; count of bases not matched to a gene: 4. Looked up from germline, CDR1 is SEHNR and CDR2 is FQNEAQ (reference sequence). The CDR3 bases are TGTGCCAGCAGCCAGGGACAGATGCAGTACTTC. Protein product: CASSQGQMQYF.

This clonotype came up many times. The genes are TRBV20-1 and TRBJ1-2; D is undetermined. The V gene lost 3 bases and the J gene lost 8 bases, with 19 bases spanning the gap. The germline gives CDR1 DFQATT, CDR2 SNEGSKA (reference sequence). CDR3 length equals 14 residues. This CDR3 is CSARGKDSARGYTF. As DNA, the CDR3 is TGCAGTGCTAGGGGAAAGGATTCGGCGAGAGGCTACACCTTC.